These 13 T cell receptor beta chains were sequenced from one sample in a study of T cell responses to AZD1222 COVID-19 vaccine. The protocol was immunoSEQ multiplex PCR, while the TCRdb copy is restricted to in-frame clones and leaves out a portion. The data show more than 95,000 clones, about 89% seen once. Material: peripheral blood, obtained 28 days after the second AZD1222 dose. The receptors shown here come from an adult who received the AZD1222 COVID-19 vaccine.

This sequence joins TRBV6-5 and TRBJ2-1, with D uncertain. The CDR3 contains 11 residues. Trimming pared 6 bases from V and 9 bases from J, leaving 9 bases between. CDR1 and CDR2 (germline): MNHEY, SVGAGI. Here the CDR3 DNA reads TGTGCCAGCAGAGCCCCAGGTGAGCAGTTCTTC. Residues: CASRAPGEQFF.

This clone has only a few counts. The chain is built from TRBV11-2 and TRBJ1-3; D unresolved. V lost 1 base and J 4 bases, leaving 17 bases between the germline ends. Looked up from germline, CDR1 is SGHAT and CDR2 is FQNNGV. This CDR3 spans 17 amino acids. CDR3 DNA: TGTGCCAGCAGCTTAGTTACGGCTACCTTCCGAGGAAACACCATATATTTT. Residues: CASSLVTATFRGNTIYF.

V and J are TRBV5-4 and TRBJ2-5, with 13 nucleotides matching TRBD2. This CDR3 has 15 residues. The germline V gene has CDR1 SGHNT and CDR2 YYREEE (reference sequence). J was trimmed by 6 bases and V by 0 bases; bases with no gene match: 2. The CDR3 DNA is TGTGCCAGCAGCTTGGAGGGGACTAGCGGGAAGACCCAGTACTTC. Amino acids: CASSLEGTSGKTQYF. The full variable domain, completed using reference TRBV5-4 and TRBJ2-5, is ETGVTQSPTHLIKTRGQQVTLRCSSQSGHNTVSWYQQALGQGPQFIFQYYREEENGRGNFPPRFSGLQFPNYSSELNVNALELDDSALYLCASSLEGTSGKTQYFGPGTRLLVL.

The V and J genes are TRBV5-1 and TRBJ2-5, with 9 positions matching TRBD1. V lost 3 bases and J lost 5; bases outside the gene matches: 8. The CDR3 contains 15 residues. Germline lookup yields CDR1 SGHRS and CDR2 YFSETQ. For the CDR3, the DNA is TGCGCCAGCAGCTCCGGACAGGGGTCATGGGAGACCCAGTACTTC. Its protein product is CASSSGQGSWETQYF.

V gene TRBV24-1 combines with J gene TRBJ1-5; 11 bases map to TRBD1. This CDR3 contains 17 residues. The ends lost 4 bases at V and 1 base at J; junction bases unmatched: 5. The germline V gene encodes CDR1 KGHDR and CDR2 SFDVKD. The CDR3 sequence is CATSDPGTGGSNQPQHF. Written as DNA, the CDR3 is TGTGCCACCAGTGACCCCGGGACAGGGGGAAGCAATCAGCCCCAGCATTTT.

This clone was recorded once. The chain is built from TRBV4-1 and TRBJ1-5, with D unclear. The CDR3 loop spans 18 amino acids. Germline CDR1 reads MGHRA; CDR2 reads YSYEKL. V was shortened by 1 base and J by 4 bases, with 20 bases between the two germline ends. The CDR3 loop reads CASSQGPAESRRNQPQHF. For the CDR3, the DNA is TGCGCCAGCAGCCAAGGTCCCGCTGAATCACGTCGAAATCAGCCCCAGCATTTT.

This clone was recorded once. The chain employs TRBV6-6 and TRBJ1-1; D is uncertain. Germline values: CDR1 MNHNY, CDR2 SVGAGI (reference sequence). This CDR3 comprises 13 residues. V lost 5 bases, J lost 0 bases, and 7 bases lay in between. This CDR3 reads CASSPTLNTEAFF. CDR3 DNA sequence: TGTGCCAGCAGTCCGACACTGAACACTGAAGCTTTCTTT.

The J gene is TRBJ2-7, the V gene TRBV7-9, with D perhaps TRBD2 (5 bases). The CDR3 has 12 residues. Germline-derived CDR1 and CDR2 are SEHNR and FQNEAQ (reference sequence). The V end was cut by 5 bases, the J end by 3 bases, with 8 bases between. DNA for the CDR3: TGTGCCAGCAGCAACGGGGACTACGAGCAGTACTTC. This sequence encodes CASSNGDYEQYF.

The chain uses TRBV9 and TRBJ1-1, with D uncertain. Germline V gene sequence: CDR1 SGDLS, CDR2 YYNGEE. CDR3 length: 16 amino acids. Trimming removed 0 bases from V and 2 bases from J, with 14 bases in between. CDR3: CASSVGRYDGNTEAFF. CDR3 DNA: TGTGCCAGCAGCGTAGGCAGGTACGACGGTAACACTGAAGCTTTCTTT.

The chain couples TRBV2 to TRBJ1-4; possible D gene TRBD1, 6 bases. Germline V lookup: CDR1 SNHLY, CDR2 FYNNEI. With 5 bases removed from V and 6 bases from J, the gap between germline ends came to 13 bases. CDR3 length: 14 residues. CDR3 nucleotide sequence: TGTGCCAGCAGTCCACAGGGAGGAGATGAAAAACTGTTTTTT. Translating gives CASSPQGGDEKLFF.

V usage is TRBV19 and J usage is TRBJ1-1; possibly TRBD1 for D (5 bases). The V gene's germline CDR1 is LNHDA and CDR2 SQIVND (reference sequence). The V gene lost 8 bases and the J gene lost 4 bases, with 17 bases spanning the gap. This CDR3 is 14 amino acids long. CDR3 DNA sequence: TGTGCCAGTTCCTGGGGCAGGGTGAGCACTGAAGCTTTCTTT. Translation: CASSWGRVSTEAFF.

The CDR3 coding sequence is TGCGCCAGCAGCCACGCACAGGGGCTCTCTGGAAACACCATATATTTT. This translates into CASSHAQGLSGNTIYF. The rearrangement links TRBV4-3 to TRBJ1-3, with 7 bases that match TRBD1. Germline trimming cut 3 bases from V and 0 bases from J; bases unmatched to any gene: 5. Germline lookup yields CDR1 LGHNA and CDR2 YSLEER. The CDR3 is 16 amino acids.

The CDR3 DNA reads TGTGCCAGCAGCGTGGGGACAGGGGGCTTCTTAACCACAGATACGCAGTATTTT. Its translation: CASSVGTGGFLTTDTQYF. The chain links TRBV9 to TRBJ2-3; 12 bases fit TRBD1. The CDR3 covers 18 residues. Germline V lookup: CDR1 SGDLS, CDR2 YYNGEE. The junction had 9 bases not matched to a gene; V was cut back by 2 bases and J by 2 bases.